Below, one T cell receptor (beta chain) is given with its context. Antigen: not known. These data originate in a study of T cell responses to AZD1222 COVID-19 vaccine. Libraries were prepared by immunoSEQ multiplex PCR; TCRdb keeps only in-frame clonotypes and omits some of them. Of 120,000 or so clones in the sample, 90% were seen once. This CDR3 region has 14 residues. In germline, CDR1 is SGHRS, CDR2 YFSETQ. V was shortened by 0 bases and J by 5 bases, with 8 bases between the two germline ends. Study outcomes and limitations: The sample set comprised mostly white British donors with more females, and clonal diversity was possibly underestimated. Within unmutated variant regions lay the reported targets of nearly half of spike-specific TCRs. With two AZD1222 doses given, Spike-specific TCR breadth and depth both rose.

This chain uses TRBV5-1 with TRBJ1-4; D may be TRBD1 (6 bases). Sequencing was performed on peripheral blood, taken on day 0 of AZD1222 vaccination. The receptor was isolated from an adult in good health. CDR3 sequence reads: CASSLATGNEKLFF. DNA for the CDR3: TGCGCCAGCAGCTTGGCCACAGGGAATGAAAAACTGTTTTTT.